Presented here are 11 T cell receptor beta chains from one specimen sequenced in a study of beta chain features in type 1 diabetes. What these receptors recognize is not known. The study reverse transcribed the entire isolated RNA, so it sequenced expressed TCRB transcripts. Using immunoSEQ multiplex PCR, the repertoire was profiled, and TCRdb retains in-frame clones only, with some absent. Altogether more than 200,000 clones are present, approximately 16% being singletons, with the ten largest covering roughly 0.08%. The study's findings and limits: Patients with Type 1 diabetes showed moderately but significantly shorter TCRB CDR3s in all four CD4+ subsets.

The specimen sequenced was naive CD4+ T cells from blood. These TCRs come from a man in his thirties or forties with type 1 diabetes.

In its sample, this clone was seen a few times. This chain uses TRBV5-1 with TRBJ1-2; no clear D. CDR1 is SGHRS, CDR2 YFSETQ, per germline. CDR3 length: 12 residues. V lost 2 bases and J lost 7, with 9 bases in between. DNA of the CDR3: TGCGCCAGCAGCTTTTCTGCGAGTGGCTACACCTTC. Translated, it gives CASSFSASGYTF.

The chain is built from TRBV4-3 and TRBJ2-5; 8 bases align to TRBD1. The CDR3 is 13 amino acids. The germline V gene encodes CDR1 LGHNA and CDR2 YSLEER. V dropped 4 bases and J dropped 5; count of bases not matched to a gene: 3. CDR3 region: CASSLTGEETQYF. Here the CDR3 DNA reads TGCGCCAGCAGCCTGACAGGGGAGGAGACCCAGTACTTC.

The chain has TRBV6-5 and TRBJ1-1, with D perhaps matching TRBD1 (5 bases). CDR3 size: 14 residues. V gave up 4 bases and J gave up 0 bases, with 9 bases separating them. Per the germline V gene, CDR1 is MNHEY and CDR2 is SVGAGI. The CDR3 nucleotides read TGTGCCAGCAGTTTGGGACGGTTGAACACTGAAGCTTTCTTT. It is translated as CASSLGRLNTEAFF.

This clone has more than one count but fewer than ten. The chain uses TRBV6-1 and TRBJ2-1, with D possibly being TRBD2 (5 bases). The CDR3 has 14 residues. CDR1 is MNHNS, CDR2 SASEGT, per germline. V was clipped by 4 bases and J by 6 bases, with 13 bases between them. The CDR3, as DNA: TGTGCCAGCAGTGCGGACTCAGCCCGCAATGAGCAGTTCTTC. Translating it yields CASSADSARNEQFF.

This clone has a handful of counts. V is TRBV29-1 and J is TRBJ2-5, with a tentative D call TRBD2 (6 bases). V gave up 6 bases and J gave up 4 bases, with 12 bases separating them. CDR1 and CDR2 from the germline V gene are SQVTM and ANQGSEA. This CDR3 has 12 amino acids. In DNA, the CDR3 is TGCAGCGTAGGGCGCGGGGCAGAGACCCAGTACTTC. It yields the protein CSVGRGAETQYF.

There are a few counts of this clone. The rearrangement uses TRBV28 and TRBJ2-5; D uncertain. CDR3 length: 11 residues. Germline lookup yields CDR1 MDHEN and CDR2 SYDVKM. Deletions cut 4 bases from V and 6 bases from J, with 6 bases between. The CDR3 DNA reads TGTGCCAGCAGTTCCCCCCAGACCCAGTACTTC. Translated, it gives CASSSPQTQYF. Filled out from reference TRBV28 and TRBJ2-5, the complete variable domain reads DVKVTQSSRYLVKRTGEKVFLECVQDMDHENMFWYRQDPGLGLRLIYFSYDVKMKEKGDIPEGYSVSREKKERFSLILESASTNQTSMYLCASSSPQTQYFGPGTRLLVL.

This clone was found a few times. The J gene is TRBJ1-2, the V gene TRBV9; unclear D gene. The CDR3 has 14 amino acids. CDR1 SGDLS and CDR2 YYNGEE come from the germline V gene. V dropped 0 bases and J dropped 2 bases, with 8 bases sitting between them. DNA of the CDR3: TGTGCCAGCAGCGTAGATGCGACGAACTATGGCTACACCTTC. Translating it yields CASSVDATNYGYTF.

With regard to this clone: The same CDR3 also results from other DNA sequences found in this sample. The chain combines TRBV6-6 with TRBJ2-1; D not resolved. The germline V gene encodes CDR1 MNHNY and CDR2 SVGAGI (reference sequence). With 0 bases removed from V and 5 bases from J, the gap between germline ends came to 5 bases. This CDR3 contains 13 residues. The CDR3 loop is CASSYSRDNEQFF. As DNA, the CDR3 is TGTGCCAGCAGTTACTCCCGGGACAATGAGCAGTTCTTC.

This clone has just a few counts. The same CDR3 is also encoded by other DNA sequences in this sample. This chain links TRBV29-1 with TRBJ1-1; D is unresolved. Per germline, CDR1 SQVTM and CDR2 ANQGSEA. There are 13 residues in the CDR3. The V end was cut by 2 bases, the J end by 0 bases, with 7 bases between. The CDR3 nucleotides are TGCAGCGTTGAAAGACGGATGAACACTGAAGCTTTCTTT. Translation: CSVERRMNTEAFF.

This clone was seen a handful of times. V usage is TRBV29-1 and J usage is TRBJ2-6; D is unclear. The CDR3 loop spans 16 amino acids. V gave up 1 base and J gave up 0 bases, with 10 bases separating them. Germline V CDR1 and CDR2: SQVTM, ANQGSEA. CDR3 protein: CSVEGQQSSGANVLTF. The CDR3 nucleotides are TGCAGCGTTGAAGGGCAGCAGAGCTCTGGGGCCAACGTCCTGACTTTC. Filled out from reference TRBV29-1 and TRBJ2-6, the complete variable domain reads SAVISQKPSRDICQRGTSLTIQCQVDSQVTMMFWYRQQPGQSLTLIATANQGSEATYESGFVIDKFPISRPNLTFSTLTVSNMSPEDSSIYLCSVEGQQSSGANVLTFGAGSRLTVL.

The V and J genes are TRBV15 and TRBJ2-7, with 10 bases identical to TRBD2. The CDR3 runs to 15 residues. V lost 4 bases, J lost 7 bases, and 10 bases stayed unmatched. CDR1 is LNHNV and CDR2 is YYDKDF in the germline V gene (reference sequence). DNA for the CDR3: TGTGCCACCAGCATAGCGGGAGGCCCCGTCATGGAGCAGTACTTC. Protein sequence: CATSIAGGPVMEQYF. Looking up the rest from reference TRBV15 and TRBJ2-7 gives the full variable domain: DAMVIQNPRYQVTQFGKPVTLSCSQTLNHNVMYWYQQKSSQAPKLLFHYYDKDFNNEADTPDNFQSRRPNTSFCFLDIRSPGLGDTAMYLCATSIAGGPVMEQYFGPGTRLTVT.